These 10 T cell receptor beta chains came from one sample sequenced in a study of blood T cell repertoires in COVID-19. The protocol was immunoSEQ multiplex PCR, while the TCRdb copy is restricted to in-frame clones and leaves out a portion. The sample comprises around 49,000 clones, roughly 82% of which are singletons, and roughly 2.5% rests with the top ten. Material for sequencing was peripheral blood. These receptors were obtained from a woman aged 60-75 years with acute or convalescent COVID-19.

The chain combines TRBV2 with TRBJ1-5; possible D gene TRBD1, 6 bases. V lost 3 bases, J lost 1 base, and 10 bases lay in between. CDR3 length: 15 residues. Germline CDR1 and CDR2: SNHLY and FYNNEI. The CDR3 region is CASSERGLSNQPQHF. For the CDR3, the DNA is TGTGCCAGCAGTGAGAGGGGGTTGAGCAATCAGCCCCAGCATTTT.

This clone has just one count. This sequence joins TRBV2 and TRBJ1-4; D is possibly TRBD1 (6 bases). The V gene's germline CDR1 is SNHLY and CDR2 FYNNEI. There are 16 residues in the CDR3. Trimming removed 9 bases at V and 4 bases at J, with 21 bases between. CDR3 amino acids: CARQGQGRGGNEKLFF. Here the CDR3 DNA reads TGTGCCAGACAAGGGCAGGGGAGAGGAGGTAATGAAAAACTGTTTTTT.

The genes are TRBV20-1 and TRBJ2-1; possibly TRBD1 for D (6 bases). Germline V lookup: CDR1 DFQATT, CDR2 SNEGSKA (reference sequence). This CDR3 region has 11 residues. The V end lost 4 bases, the J end lost 6 bases, and 7 bases lay between the germline ends. The CDR3 nucleotides are TGCAGTGCTAAGGGGGTCAATGAGCAGTTCTTC. Its translation: CSAKGVNEQFF.

This chain links TRBV2 with TRBJ2-7; unclear D gene. Trimming took 3 bases from V and 6 from J, leaving 15 bases between them. Germline V gene sequence: CDR1 SNHLY, CDR2 FYNNEI. This CDR3 has 14 residues. CDR3 sequence: CASSERYTLLEQYF. The DNA of the CDR3 is TGTGCCAGCAGTGAGCGGTATACTCTTCTCGAGCAGTACTTC.

The V call is TRBV19, the J call TRBJ2-1; 8 bases are shared with TRBD2. This CDR3 comprises 16 residues. CDR1 and CDR2 (germline): LNHDA, SQIVND (reference sequence). Trimming took 3 bases from V and 9 from J; bases not matched to a gene: 13. The CDR3, as DNA: TGTGCCAGTAGTATCCAGGGTGGTCTAGCGGGTGCTGAGCAGTTCTTC. Its protein is CASSIQGGLAGAEQFF. Filled out from reference TRBV19 and TRBJ2-1, the complete variable domain reads DGGITQSPKYLFRKEGQNVTLSCEQNLNHDAMYWYRQDPGQGLRLIYYSQIVNDFQKGDIAEGYSVSREKKESFPLTVTSAQKNPTAFYLCASSIQGGLAGAEQFFGPGTRLTVL.

This chain joins TRBV19 and TRBJ2-1, with TRBD2 matching 7 bases. The CDR3 is 16 residues long. Germline V lookup: CDR1 LNHDA, CDR2 SQIVND (reference sequence). Unmatched junction bases numbered 8, after V lost 6 bases and J lost 0 bases. The chain's CDR3 is CASSRLALGSYNEQFF. For the CDR3, the DNA is TGTGCCAGTAGCCGACTAGCCCTCGGCTCCTACAATGAGCAGTTCTTC.

The chain is built from TRBV10-3 and TRBJ2-7; 8 bases match TRBD2. Germline values: CDR1 ENHRY, CDR2 SYGVKD. The CDR3 is made up of 16 amino acids. The V gene end was trimmed by 0 bases and the J gene end by 0 bases; junction bases not matched to a gene: 4. CDR3 DNA sequence: TGTGCCATCAGTGAGTCAATTGCGGGAGGCTCCTACGAGCAGTACTTC. Its translation: CAISESIAGGSYEQYF.

V usage is TRBV4-1 and J usage is TRBJ1-4, with 7 bases that match TRBD1. Germline lookup yields CDR1 MGHRA and CDR2 YSYEKL. CDR3 size: 16 residues. V lost 3 bases to trimming and J lost 0 bases; unmatched junction nucleotides: 4. The CDR3 DNA reads as TGCGCCAGCAGCCACCGGGACAGTGCAACTAATGAAAAACTGTTTTTT. Its protein is CASSHRDSATNEKLFF.

This chain links TRBV25-1 with TRBJ2-1, with D unclear. Trimming took 2 bases from V and 7 from J, leaving 18 bases between them. This CDR3 spans 16 amino acids. The germline V gene has CDR1 MGHDK and CDR2 SYGVNS. CDR3 region: CASSEQGSTGWNEQFF. DNA for the CDR3: TGTGCCAGCAGTGAACAAGGCTCGACCGGGTGGAATGAGCAGTTCTTC.

As regards this clone: The germline gene is not matched at one end of the junction; a read error may be the cause. The DNA of the CDR3 is TGTGCCAGCAGTCACTCCTACGAGCAGTACTTC. Its protein product is CASSHSYEQYF. The genes are TRBV6-2 or TRBV6-3 and TRBJ2-7; no clear D. This CDR3 region has 11 residues. Germline V gene lookup returns CDR1 MNHEY and CDR2 SVGEGT.